This T cell receptor (beta chain) was sequenced for a study of blood T cell repertoires in COVID-19. On the study more broadly: Sample material is recorded as cDNA or gDNA derived from T cells, B-cell-depleted T cells, or PBMCs.

Sequencing used immunoSEQ multiplex PCR; TCRdb keeps in-frame clones, though not all of them. The repertoire has 120,000 or so clones, approximately 71% of them found once; the top ten carry approximately 2.1%. This clone was observed a single time. This receptor was taken from a woman in her sixties or seventies with acute or convalescent COVID-19. Source material: peripheral blood.

The CDR3 region is CASTSGGRNEKLFF. In DNA form, the CDR3 reads TGTGCCAGCACCTCAGGGGGCCGTAATGAAAAACTGTTTTTT. The chain carries TRBV28 and TRBJ1-4; 8 bases map to TRBD1. V was clipped by 7 bases and J by 4 bases; unmatched bases: 5. CDR1 is MDHEN, CDR2 SYDVKM, per germline. The CDR3 loop spans 14 amino acids.